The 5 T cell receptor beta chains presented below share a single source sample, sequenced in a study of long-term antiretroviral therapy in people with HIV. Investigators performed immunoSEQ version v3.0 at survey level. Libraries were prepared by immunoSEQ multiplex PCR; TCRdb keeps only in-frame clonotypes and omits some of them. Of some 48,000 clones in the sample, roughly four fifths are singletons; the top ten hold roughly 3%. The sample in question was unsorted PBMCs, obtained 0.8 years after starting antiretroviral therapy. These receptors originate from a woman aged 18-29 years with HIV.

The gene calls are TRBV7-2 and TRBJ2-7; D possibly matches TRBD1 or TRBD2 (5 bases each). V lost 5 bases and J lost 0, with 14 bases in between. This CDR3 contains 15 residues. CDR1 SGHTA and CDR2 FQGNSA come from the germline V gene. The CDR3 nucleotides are TGTGCCAGCAGCCCCGGGGCGGTGATCTCCTACGAGCAGTACTTC. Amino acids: CASSPGAVISYEQYF.

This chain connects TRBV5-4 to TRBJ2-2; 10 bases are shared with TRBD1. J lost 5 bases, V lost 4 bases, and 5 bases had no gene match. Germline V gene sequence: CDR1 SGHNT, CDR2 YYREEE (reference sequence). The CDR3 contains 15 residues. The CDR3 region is CASSTGTGATGELFF. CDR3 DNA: TGTGCCAGCAGCACCGGGACAGGGGCAACCGGGGAGCTGTTTTTT.

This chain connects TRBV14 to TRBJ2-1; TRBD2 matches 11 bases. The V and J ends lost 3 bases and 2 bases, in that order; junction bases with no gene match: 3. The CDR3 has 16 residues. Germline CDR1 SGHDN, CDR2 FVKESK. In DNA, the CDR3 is TGTGCCAGCAGCCACTTAGCGGGAGGGACCTACAATGAGCAGTTCTTC. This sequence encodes CASSHLAGGTYNEQFF.

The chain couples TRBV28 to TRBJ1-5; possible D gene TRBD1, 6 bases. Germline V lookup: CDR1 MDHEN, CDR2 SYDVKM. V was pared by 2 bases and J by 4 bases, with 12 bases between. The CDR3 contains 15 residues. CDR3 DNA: TGTGCCAGCAGTTTAACGGGGGCCGGGAATCAGCCCCAGCATTTT. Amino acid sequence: CASSLTGAGNQPQHF.

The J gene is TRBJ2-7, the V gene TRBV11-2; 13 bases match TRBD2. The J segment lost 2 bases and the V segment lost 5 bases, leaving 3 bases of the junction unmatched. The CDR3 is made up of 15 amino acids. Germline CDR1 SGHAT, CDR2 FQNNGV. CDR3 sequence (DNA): TGTGCCAGCAGCCAACTAGCGGGAGGGCCCTACGAGCAGTACTTC. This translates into CASSQLAGGPYEQYF.